These 9 T cell receptor beta chains were all obtained from the same sample, sequenced in a study of blood T cell repertoires in COVID-19. Measured with immunoSEQ multiplex PCR; TCRdb has only the in-frame clones, and not every one. The sample yields about 400,000 clones, approximately 91% seen once. The source material was PBMCs or T cells enriched from blood (not recorded which). These receptors all come from a woman aged 40-49 years with acute COVID-19.

This clone was counted a few times. V and J are TRBV5-1 and TRBJ2-7, with a weak D call TRBD1 (6 bases). V shed 0 bases and J shed 0 bases, with 10 bases lying between them. Germline loops: CDR1 SGHRS, CDR2 YFSETQ. The CDR3 totals 15 residues. The CDR3 region is CASSLGDTRSYEQYF. The DNA for the CDR3 is TGCGCCAGCAGCTTGGGGGACACCCGCTCCTACGAGCAGTACTTC.

The chain joins TRBV9 to TRBJ2-5; maybe TRBD2 (5 bases). The V gene lost 0 bases and the J gene lost 4 bases, with 13 bases spanning the gap. CDR3 length: 15 amino acids. CDR1 is SGDLS and CDR2 is YYNGEE in the germline V gene. CDR3 sequence: CASSVADLAGETQYF. Written as DNA, the CDR3 is TGTGCCAGCAGCGTAGCTGATCTAGCCGGAGAGACCCAGTACTTC.

The CDR3 is CASSQTSGGYLTDTQYF. Written as DNA, the CDR3 is TGTGCCAGCAGCCAAACTAGCGGGGGCTATCTCACAGATACGCAGTATTTT. This rearrangement joins TRBV4-2 to TRBJ2-3; 11 positions agree with TRBD2. The CDR3 sequence is 17 residues long. The J segment lost 2 bases and the V segment lost 2 bases, leaving 6 bases of the junction unmatched. CDR1 and CDR2 from the germline V gene are LGHNA and YNFKEQ.

This chain uses TRBV24-1 with TRBJ2-1, with TRBD2 identical over 9 bases. CDR3 length: 15 amino acids. The J segment lost 7 bases and the V segment lost 0 bases, leaving 3 bases of the junction unmatched. Per the germline V gene, CDR1 is KGHDR and CDR2 is SFDVKD. The CDR3 DNA is TGTGCCACCAGTGATTTGCTGCGGGGGGGTAATGAGCAGTTCTTC. Amino acid sequence: CATSDLLRGGNEQFF.

The chain links TRBV3-1 (or the pseudogene TRBV3-2) to TRBJ1-3; 8 bases map to TRBD1. The germline V gene encodes CDR1 LGHDT and CDR2 YNNKEL (reference sequence). Trimming at V came to 0 bases and at J to 7 bases, leaving 5 bases not matched to a gene. The CDR3 contains 15 residues. The CDR3 is CASSQDVQGGNTIYF. The CDR3 coding sequence is TGTGCCAGCAGCCAAGACGTACAGGGGGGCAACACCATATATTTT.

The chain is built from TRBV13 and TRBJ2-5, with D uncertain. The V and J ends lost 0 bases and 4 bases respectively, with 3 bases between them. The length of the CDR3 is 12 residues. Germline V lookup: CDR1 PRHDT, CDR2 FYEKMQ (reference sequence). The CDR3 DNA sequence: TGTGCCAGCAGCTTAGGCCTAGAGACCCAGTACTTC. It codes for CASSLGLETQYF.

V is TRBV9 and J is TRBJ2-6; the D is unclear. Germline loops: CDR1 SGDLS, CDR2 YYNGEE. CDR3 length: 16 residues. V lost 0 bases to trimming and J lost 4 bases, with 11 bases between them. CDR3 nucleotides: TGTGCCAGCAGCGTAGCTACGAGGAGCGGGGCCAACGTCCTGACTTTC. Protein sequence: CASSVATRSGANVLTF. Complete variable domain (other parts from reference TRBV9 and TRBJ2-6): DSGVTQTPKHLITATGQRVTLRCSPRSGDLSVYWYQQSLDQGLQFLIQYYNGEERAKGNILERFSAQQFPDLHSELNLSSLELGDSALYFCASSVATRSGANVLTFGAGSRLTVL.

Regarding this clone: Other nucleotide sequences from this sample produce the same CDR3. This chain connects TRBV4-1 to TRBJ1-1; D might be TRBD1 (6 bases). The CDR3 sequence is 15 residues long. Germline loops: CDR1 MGHRA, CDR2 YSYEKL. V lost 1 base, J lost 5 bases, and 14 bases lay in between. The CDR3 sequence: CASSQGGQGGTEAFF. CDR3 nucleotide sequence: TGCGCCAGCAGCCAAGGGGGGCAGGGAGGGACTGAAGCTTTCTTT.

The chain recombines TRBV5-1 with TRBJ2-5, with D perhaps TRBD1 (6 bases). The germline CDR1 and CDR2 sequences are SGHRS and YFSETQ. The CDR3 covers 16 residues. With 3 bases removed from V and 7 bases from J, the gap between germline ends came to 22 bases. The CDR3 DNA sequence: TGCGCCAGCAGCTCAAACAGGGAATGGGGATTGGGGACCCAGTACTTC. Translated: CASSSNREWGLGTQYF.